A selection of T cell receptor beta chains follows, all from one sample in a study of blood T cell repertoires in COVID-19. The protocol was immunoSEQ multiplex PCR, while the TCRdb copy is restricted to in-frame clones and leaves out a portion. There are around 170,000 clones in the sample; less than 90% occur only once, and 6% to 8% lies in the top ten. Sequencing was carried out using peripheral blood. These receptor sequences come from a woman in her 70s with COVID-19, enrolled during active disease. CDR3s include the opening cysteine and the closing phenylalanine or tryptophan. A D gene is named only where the DNA matches it firmly. Size tells how often a clone was seen (once, few, many) or the class of an expanded clone, and some rows leave it out.

clone_size | j_call | v_call | d_call | cdr3_aa | cdr3_nt
- | TRBJ2-3 | TRBV27 | TRBD1 | CASSFKGGQGSSTDTQYF | TGTGCCAGCAGTTTTAAGGGCGGACAGGGTTCTAGCACAGATACGCAGTATTTT
- | TRBJ2-5 | TRBV7-2 | TRBD2 | CASSPQALAGGETQYF | TGTGCCAGCAGCCCCCAGGCACTAGCGGGAGGTGAGACCCAGTACTTC
- | TRBJ2-5 | TRBV29-1 | TRBD1 | CSVEKDRARETQYF | TGCAGCGTTGAAAAGGACAGGGCTAGAGAGACCCAGTACTTC
- | TRBJ1-2 | TRBV28 | - | CASYLRAGPEYGYTF | TGTGCCAGCTATTTGAGGGCGGGGCCCGAATATGGCTACACCTTC
- | TRBJ2-3 | TRBV19 | TRBD2 | CATEAGGRGTDTQYF | TGTGCCACCGAGGCTGGCGGGAGAGGTACAGATACGCAGTATTTT
- | TRBJ2-5 | TRBV11-2 | TRBD1 | CASSPVSGGSETQYF | TGTGCCAGCAGTCCAGTGTCAGGGGGCTCAGAGACCCAGTACTTC
- | TRBJ2-1 | TRBV7-2 | TRBD1 | CASSGDRVSYNEQFF | TGTGCCAGCAGCGGGGACAGGGTGTCCTACAATGAGCAGTTCTTC
- | TRBJ2-3 | TRBV29-1 | TRBD1 | CSVDQGADTQYF | TGCAGCGTTGACCAGGGGGCGGATACGCAGTATTTT
- | TRBJ2-7 | TRBV28 | TRBD2 | CASRTSGITYEQYF | TGTGCCAGTCGGACTAGCGGGATTACTTACGAGCAGTACTTC
- | TRBJ1-2 | TRBV2 | - | CASGQVNYGYTF | TGTGCCAGCGGGCAGGTTAACTATGGCTACACCTTC
- | TRBJ1-2 | TRBV6-5 | - | CASATGTGYTF | TGTGCCAGCGCCACAGGGACCGGCTACACCTTC
- | TRBJ2-2 | TRBV19 | - | CASSIGPGRNTGELFF | TGTGCCAGTAGTATTGGGCCAGGGCGGAACACCGGGGAGCTGTTTTTT
- | TRBJ2-7 | TRBV4-3 | TRBD1 | CASSQDSGQPYEQYF | TGCGCCAGCAGCCAAGATTCGGGACAGCCCTACGAGCAGTACTTC
few | TRBJ2-5 | TRBV5-1 | TRBD2 | CASSLEGTSSETQYF | TGCGCCAGCAGCTTGGAAGGGACTAGCAGCGAGACCCAGTACTTC
- | TRBJ2-2 | TRBV5-1 | TRBD2 | CASRLAAGGSGELFF | TGCGCCAGCAGGTTGGCGGCGGGAGGAAGCGGGGAGCTGTTTTTT
- | TRBJ2-1 | TRBV7-8 | - | CASSLGGIGNYNEQFF | TGTGCCAGCAGCTTAGGCGGGATCGGCAACTACAATGAGCAGTTCTTC
once | TRBJ1-1 | TRBV28 | TRBD1 | CASKRTGAPRGRNTEAFF | TGTGCCAGCAAGCGGACAGGGGCGCCTAGGGGACGGAACACTGAAGCTTTCTTT
- | TRBJ2-5 | TRBV5-1 | - | CASSLLAPETQYF | TGCGCCAGCAGCTTATTAGCTCCAGAGACCCAGTACTTC